This T cell receptor (beta chain) was profiled in a study of Ad26.COV2.S vaccination and SARS-CoV-2 variants. Study-wide context: Once or twice, 56 days apart, Ad26.COV2.S was delivered intramuscularly.

Here immunoSEQ multiplex PCR was the method, and the copy in TCRdb shows in-frame clones only, minus some. The sample consists of about 390,000 clones, 80% to 95% of them appearing once. In germline, CDR1 is MNHNY, CDR2 SVGAGI (reference sequence). This CDR3 has 14 amino acids. The V end lost 7 bases, the J end lost 6 bases, and 18 bases lay between the germline ends. Treatment in this sample: 15 to 20 received Ad26.COV2.S at low or high dose, single or two shots; about 5 received placebo; per-sample allocation not given. Each sample was drawn 63 days after the first injection (of vaccine or placebo).

This clonotype was obtained from a person aged 18-60 years who received the Ad26.COV2.S COVID-19 vaccine or a placebo. This chain connects TRBV6-6 to TRBJ2-5, with D tentatively TRBD1 (6 bases). The sequencing used peripheral blood, collected in a trial of Ad26.COV2.S vaccine versus placebo. The CDR3 region has the DNA TGTGCCAGCATGGACCCAGGGGTCTTGAAGACCCAGTACTTC. It is translated as CASMDPGVLKTQYF.